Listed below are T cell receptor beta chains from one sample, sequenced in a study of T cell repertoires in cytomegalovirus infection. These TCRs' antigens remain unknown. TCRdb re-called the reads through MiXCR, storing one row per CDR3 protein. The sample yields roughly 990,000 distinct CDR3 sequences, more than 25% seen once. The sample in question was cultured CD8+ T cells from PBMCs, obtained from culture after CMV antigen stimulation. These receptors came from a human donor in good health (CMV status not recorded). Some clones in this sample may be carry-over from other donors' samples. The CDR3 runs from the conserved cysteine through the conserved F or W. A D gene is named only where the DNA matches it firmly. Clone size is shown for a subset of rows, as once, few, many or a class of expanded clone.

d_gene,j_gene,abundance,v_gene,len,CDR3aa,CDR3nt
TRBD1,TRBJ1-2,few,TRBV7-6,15,CASSLGQGARYGYTF,TGTGCCAGCAGCTTAGGACAGGGGGCGCGGTATGGCTACACCTTC
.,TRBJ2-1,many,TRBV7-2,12,CASSPRTIEQFF,TGTGCCAGCAGCCCCAGGACTATTGAGCAGTTCTTC
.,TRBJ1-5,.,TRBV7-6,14,CASSSGFGNQPQHF,TGTGCCAGCAGCTCAGGGTTTGGCAATCAGCCCCAGCATTTT
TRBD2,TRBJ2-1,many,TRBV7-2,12,CASSSAGGPEFF,TGTGCCAGCAGCTCAGCGGGGGGGCCTGAGTTCTTC
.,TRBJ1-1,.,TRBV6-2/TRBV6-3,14,CASTLGWQNTEAFF,TGTGCCAGCACCCTGGGATGGCAGAACACTGAAGCTTTCTTT
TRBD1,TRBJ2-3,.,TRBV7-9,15,CASSSQGGSTDTQYF,TGTGCCAGCAGCTCACAGGGGGGAAGCACAGATACGCAGTATTTT
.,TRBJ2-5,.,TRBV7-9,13,CASRPRVGETQYF,TGTGCCAGCAGGCCCAGGGTAGGGGAGACCCAGTACTTC
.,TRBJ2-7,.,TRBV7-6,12,CASSLWTNEQYF,TGTGCCAGCAGCCTCTGGACGAACGAGCAGTACTTC
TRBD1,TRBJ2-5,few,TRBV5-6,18,CASSHGGQGLSPEGSQYF,TGTGCCAGCAGCCACGGGGGACAGGGGCTCTCTCCAGAAGGCTCCCAGTACTTC
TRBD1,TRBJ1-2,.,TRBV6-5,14,CASSRRTGDYGYTF,TGTGCCAGCAGTCGTCGGACAGGTGACTATGGCTACACCTTC
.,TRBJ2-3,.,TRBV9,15,CASSVDGGFADTQYF,TGTGCCAGCAGCGTAGATGGTGGGTTCGCAGATACGCAGTATTTT
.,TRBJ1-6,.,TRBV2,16,CASSDEGMGSNSPLHF,TGTGCCAGCAGTGACGAGGGAATGGGCTCTAATTCACCCCTCCACTTT
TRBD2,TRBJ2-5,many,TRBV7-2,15,CASSLRRLAGETQYF,TGTGCCAGCAGCCTACGAAGACTAGCGGGAGAGACCCAGTACTTC
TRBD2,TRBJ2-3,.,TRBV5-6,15,CASSLGTSGGLTQYF,TGTGCCAGCAGCCTAGGGACTAGCGGGGGGTTAACGCAGTATTTT
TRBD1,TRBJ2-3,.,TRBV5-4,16,CASSTSRDRGTDTQYF,TGTGCCAGCAGCACCTCCCGGGACAGGGGTACGGATACGCAGTATTTT
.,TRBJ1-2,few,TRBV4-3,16,CASSPTVGWGRYGYTF,TGCGCCAGCAGCCCAACCGTGGGCTGGGGACGCTATGGCTACACCTTC
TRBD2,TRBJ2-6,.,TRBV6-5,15,CASSWGGSGANVLTF,TGTGCCAGCAGTTGGGGGGGATCTGGGGCCAACGTCCTGACTTTC
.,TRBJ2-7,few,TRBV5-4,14,CASSFGFDLSEQYF,TGTGCCAGCAGCTTTGGGTTCGACTTAAGCGAGCAGTACTTC
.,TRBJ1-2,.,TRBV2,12,CASRDTNYGYTF,TGTGCCAGCAGGGACACCAACTATGGCTACACCTTC
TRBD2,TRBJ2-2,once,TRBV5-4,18,CASSPEPLAGGNTGELFF,TGTGCCAGCAGCCCGGAACCCCTAGCGGGGGGGAACACCGGGGAGCTGTTTTTT
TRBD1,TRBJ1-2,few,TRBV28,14,CASRGDSVNYGYTF,TGTGCCAGCAGGGGGGACAGCGTTAACTATGGCTACACCTTC
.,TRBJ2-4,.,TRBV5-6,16,CASSLVSWGAKNIQYF,TGTGCCAGCAGCTTGGTAAGCTGGGGAGCCAAAAACATTCAGTACTTC
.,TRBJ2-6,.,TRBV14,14,CASSPFGRANVLTF,TGTGCCAGCAGCCCCTTTGGTAGGGCCAACGTCCTGACTTTC
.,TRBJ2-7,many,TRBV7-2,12,CASSTSSYEQYF,TGTGCCAGCAGCACAAGTAGCTACGAGCAGTACTTC
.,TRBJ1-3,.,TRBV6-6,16,CASSHPGRRDENTIYF,TGTGCCAGCAGTCACCCGGGACGGCGAGACGAAAACACCATATATTTT
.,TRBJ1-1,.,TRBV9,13,CASSVSSGTEAFF,TGTGCCAGCAGCGTTTCTTCTGGGACTGAAGCTTTCTTT
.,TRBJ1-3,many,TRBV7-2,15,CASSLAGPSGNTIYF,TGTGCCAGCAGCTTAGCAGGGCCCTCTGGAAACACCATATATTTT
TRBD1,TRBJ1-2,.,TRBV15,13,CATSQGGYYGYTF,TGTGCCACCAGCCAGGGGGGATACTATGGCTACACCTTC
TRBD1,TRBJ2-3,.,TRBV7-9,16,CASSSQGDRPPDTQYF,TGTGCCAGCAGCTCCCAGGGGGACCGGCCTCCAGATACGCAGTATTTT
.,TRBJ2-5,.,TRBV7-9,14,CASSHGGRGETQYF,TGTGCCAGCAGCCACGGAGGGAGAGGGGAGACCCAGTACTTC
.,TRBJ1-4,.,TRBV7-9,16,CASSPREFLTNEKLFF,TGTGCCAGCTCCCCGAGGGAATTCCTAACTAATGAAAAACTGTTTTTT
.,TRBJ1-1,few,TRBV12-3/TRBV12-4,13,CASTLGKRTEAFF,TGTGCCAGCACCTTGGGGAAACGGACTGAAGCTTTCTTT
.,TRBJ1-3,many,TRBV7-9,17,CASSYPERDPVWNTIYF,TGTGCCAGCAGTTATCCGGAAAGGGACCCTGTTTGGAACACCATATATTTT
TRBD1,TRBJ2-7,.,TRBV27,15,CASSFTGQGLDEQYF,TGTGCCAGCAGTTTCACAGGACAGGGGTTGGACGAGCAGTACTTC
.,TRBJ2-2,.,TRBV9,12,CASSPPQGELFF,TGTGCCAGCAGCCCCCCCCAGGGGGAGCTGTTTTTT
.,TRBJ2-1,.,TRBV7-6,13,CASSPRADNEQFF,TGTGCCAGCAGCCCCCGGGCAGACAATGAGCAGTTCTTC
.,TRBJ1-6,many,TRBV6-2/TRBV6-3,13,CASGPGFGSPLHF,TGTGCCAGCGGCCCCGGATTCGGTTCACCCCTCCACTTT
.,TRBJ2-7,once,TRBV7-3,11,CASSPLHEQYF,TGTGCCAGCAGCCCCCTCCACGAGCAGTACTTC
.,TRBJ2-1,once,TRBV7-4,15,CASSFDGTGRKEQFF,TGTGCCAGCAGCTTTGATGGGACGGGTCGTAAAGAGCAGTTCTTC
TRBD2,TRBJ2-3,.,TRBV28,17,CASSSLVAGGPTDTQYF,TGTGCCAGCAGTTCCCTAGTGGCGGGGGGGCCCACAGATACGCAGTATTTT
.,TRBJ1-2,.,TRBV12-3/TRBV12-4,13,CANTHGGPYGYTF,TGTGCCAACACCCACGGGGGACCTTATGGCTACACCTTC
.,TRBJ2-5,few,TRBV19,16,CASSLGGGGQFETQYF,TGTGCCAGTAGCCTTGGGGGGGGGGGCCAGTTCGAGACCCAGTACTTC
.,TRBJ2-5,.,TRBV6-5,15,CASSPEEGVGETQYF,TGTGCCAGCAGCCCCGAGGAAGGGGTGGGGGAGACCCAGTACTTC
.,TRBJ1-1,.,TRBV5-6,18,CASSLAGGPFPMNTEAFF,TGTGCCAGCAGCTTGGCCGGCGGTCCGTTCCCTATGAACACTGAAGCTTTCTTT
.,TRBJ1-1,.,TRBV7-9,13,CASSLRTDTEAFF,TGTGCCAGCAGCTTACGTACTGACACTGAAGCTTTCTTT
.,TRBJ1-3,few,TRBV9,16,CASSVGVRGSGNTIYF,TGTGCCAGCAGCGTGGGGGTCCGAGGCTCTGGAAACACCATATATTTT
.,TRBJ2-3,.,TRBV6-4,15,CASSVRGRSADMQYF,TGTGCCAGCAGTGTTCGGGGGAGGAGTGCAGATATGCAGTATTTT